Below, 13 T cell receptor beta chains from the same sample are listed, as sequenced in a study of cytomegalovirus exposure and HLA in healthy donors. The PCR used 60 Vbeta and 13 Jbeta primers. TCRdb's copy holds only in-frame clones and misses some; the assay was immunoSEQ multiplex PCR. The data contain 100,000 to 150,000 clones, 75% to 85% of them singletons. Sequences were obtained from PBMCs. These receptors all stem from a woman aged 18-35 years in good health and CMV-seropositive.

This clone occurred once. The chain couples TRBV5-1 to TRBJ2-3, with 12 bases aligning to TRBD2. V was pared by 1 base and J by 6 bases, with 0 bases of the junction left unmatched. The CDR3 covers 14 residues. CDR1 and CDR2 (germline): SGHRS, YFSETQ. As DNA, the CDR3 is TGCGCCAGCAGCTTGACTAGCGGGGGGGATACGCAGTATTTT. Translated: CASSLTSGGDTQYF.

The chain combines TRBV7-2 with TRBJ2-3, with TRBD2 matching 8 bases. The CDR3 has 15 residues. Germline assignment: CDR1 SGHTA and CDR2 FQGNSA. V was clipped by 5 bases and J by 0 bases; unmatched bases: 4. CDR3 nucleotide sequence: TGTGCCAGCAGCCCTAAGCGGGGGAGCACAGATACGCAGTATTTT. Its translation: CASSPKRGSTDTQYF.

CDR3 sequence reads: CASTNSGGNTEAFF. CDR3 nucleotides: TGTGCCAGCACCAACTCGGGGGGGAACACTGAAGCTTTCTTT. This chain joins TRBV6-5 and TRBJ1-1, with TRBD1 as a possible D gene (5 bases). Per germline, CDR1 MNHEY and CDR2 SVGAGI. V lost 7 bases to trimming and J lost 1 base, with 13 bases between them. This CDR3 has 14 amino acids.

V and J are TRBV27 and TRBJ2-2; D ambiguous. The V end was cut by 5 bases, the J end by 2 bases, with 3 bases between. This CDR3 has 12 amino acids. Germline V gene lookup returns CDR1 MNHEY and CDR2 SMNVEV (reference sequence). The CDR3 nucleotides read TGTGCCAGCAGTCAAAACACCGGGGAGCTGTTTTTT. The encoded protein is CASSQNTGELFF.

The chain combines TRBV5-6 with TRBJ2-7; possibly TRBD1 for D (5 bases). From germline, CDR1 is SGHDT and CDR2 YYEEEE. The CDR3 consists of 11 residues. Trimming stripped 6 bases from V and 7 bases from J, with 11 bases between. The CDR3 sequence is CASTGSREQYF. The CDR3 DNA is TGTGCCAGCACAGGGTCCCGGGAGCAGTACTTC. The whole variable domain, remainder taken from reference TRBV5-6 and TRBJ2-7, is DAGVTQSPTHLIKTRGQQVTLRCSPKSGHDTVSWYQQALGQGPQFIFQYYEEEERQRGNFPDRFSGHQFPNYSSELNVNALLLGDSALYLCASTGSREQYFGPGTRLTVT.

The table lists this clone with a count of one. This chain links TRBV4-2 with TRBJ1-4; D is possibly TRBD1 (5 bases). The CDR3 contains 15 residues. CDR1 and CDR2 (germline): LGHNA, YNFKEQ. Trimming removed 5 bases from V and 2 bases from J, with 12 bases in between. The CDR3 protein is CASSSQGGTNEKLFF. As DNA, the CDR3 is TGTGCCAGCAGCTCTCAGGGAGGCACTAATGAAAAACTGTTTTTT.

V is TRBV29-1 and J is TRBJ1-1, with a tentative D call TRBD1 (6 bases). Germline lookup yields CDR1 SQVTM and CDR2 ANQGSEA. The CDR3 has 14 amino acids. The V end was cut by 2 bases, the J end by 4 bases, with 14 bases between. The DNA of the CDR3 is TGCAGCGTTGAAAGGGGGGGCAGGGGCACTGAAGCTTTCTTT. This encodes CSVERGGRGTEAFF.

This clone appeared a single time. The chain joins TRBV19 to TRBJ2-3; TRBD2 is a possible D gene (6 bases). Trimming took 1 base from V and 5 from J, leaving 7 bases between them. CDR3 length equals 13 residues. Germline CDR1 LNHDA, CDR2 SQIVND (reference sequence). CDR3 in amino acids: CASSIAEGDTQYF. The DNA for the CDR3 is TGTGCCAGTAGTATAGCGGAGGGAGATACGCAGTATTTT.

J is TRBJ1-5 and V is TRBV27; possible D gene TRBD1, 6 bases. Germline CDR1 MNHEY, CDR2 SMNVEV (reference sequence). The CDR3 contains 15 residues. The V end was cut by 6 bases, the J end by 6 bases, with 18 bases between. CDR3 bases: TGTGCCAGCAGCCTCGCCCAGGGGTCGGGTCAGCCCCAGCATTTT. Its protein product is CASSLAQGSGQPQHF.

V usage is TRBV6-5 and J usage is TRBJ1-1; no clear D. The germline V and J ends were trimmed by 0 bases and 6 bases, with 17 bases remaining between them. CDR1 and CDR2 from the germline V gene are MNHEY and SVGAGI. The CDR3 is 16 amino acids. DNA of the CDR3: TGTGCCAGCAGTTACTCGGACGGAGGCCCGGAGTCTGAAGCTTTCTTT. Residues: CASSYSDGGPESEAFF.

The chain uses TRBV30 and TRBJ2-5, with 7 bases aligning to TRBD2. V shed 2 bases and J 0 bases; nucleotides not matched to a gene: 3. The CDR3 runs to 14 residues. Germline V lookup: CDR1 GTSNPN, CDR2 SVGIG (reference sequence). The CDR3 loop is CAWSWLADQETQYF. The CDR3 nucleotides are TGTGCCTGGAGTTGGCTAGCGGACCAAGAGACCCAGTACTTC.

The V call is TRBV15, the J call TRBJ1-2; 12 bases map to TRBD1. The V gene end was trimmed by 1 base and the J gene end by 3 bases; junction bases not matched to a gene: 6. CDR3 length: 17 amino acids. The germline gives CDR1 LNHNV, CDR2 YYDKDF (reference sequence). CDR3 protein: CATSRAPGQGAYYGYTF. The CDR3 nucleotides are TGTGCCACCAGCAGAGCTCCGGGACAGGGGGCCTACTATGGCTACACCTTC.

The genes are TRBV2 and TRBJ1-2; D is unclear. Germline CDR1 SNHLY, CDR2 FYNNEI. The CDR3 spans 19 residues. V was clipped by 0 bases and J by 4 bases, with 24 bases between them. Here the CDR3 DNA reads TGTGCCAGCAGTGAAGCTTTCCCCGGGATCGGGCTATCGGGCTATGGCTACACCTTC. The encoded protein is CASSEAFPGIGLSGYGYTF.